Included here is one T cell receptor beta chain sequence, with context. Its cognate antigen is unknown. This sample was included in a study of cytomegalovirus exposure and HLA in healthy donors. General study points: TCR beta V- and J-gene trimming was later associated with a missense DCLRE1C variant. Three CMV-associated chains proved CMV antigen-specific in vitro.

The PCR ran on 60 Vbeta and 13 Jbeta primers. Sequencing used immunoSEQ multiplex PCR; TCRdb keeps in-frame clones, though not all of them. The sample has around 78,000 clones, around 80% seen once; the top ten hold approximately 1.1%. The clonotype originates from a male donor in good health and CMV-seronegative. The sequencing input was PBMCs.

This chain's CDR3 is CASSHGTGGYGYTF. The CDR3 DNA sequence: TGTGCCAGCTCACACGGGACAGGGGGGTATGGCTACACCTTC. V usage is TRBV18 and J usage is TRBJ1-2, with 11 positions matching TRBD1. The CDR3 loop spans 14 amino acids. The J segment lost 5 bases and the V segment lost 4 bases, leaving 3 bases of the junction unmatched. Germline CDR1 KGHSH, CDR2 LQKENI.